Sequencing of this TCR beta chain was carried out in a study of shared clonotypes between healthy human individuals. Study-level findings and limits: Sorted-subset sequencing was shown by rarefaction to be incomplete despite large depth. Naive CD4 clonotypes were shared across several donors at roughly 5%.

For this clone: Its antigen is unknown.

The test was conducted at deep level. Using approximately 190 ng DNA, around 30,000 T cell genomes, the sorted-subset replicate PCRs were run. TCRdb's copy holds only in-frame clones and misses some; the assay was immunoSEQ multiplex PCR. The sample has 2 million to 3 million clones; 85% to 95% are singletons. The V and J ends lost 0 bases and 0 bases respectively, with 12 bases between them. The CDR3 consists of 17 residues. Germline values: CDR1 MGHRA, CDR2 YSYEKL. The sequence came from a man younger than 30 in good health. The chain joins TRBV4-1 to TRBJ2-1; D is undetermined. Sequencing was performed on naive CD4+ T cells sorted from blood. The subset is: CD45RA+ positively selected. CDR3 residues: CASSQDAAESSYNEQFF. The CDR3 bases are TGCGCCAGCAGCCAAGACGCGGCCGAGAGCTCCTACAATGAGCAGTTCTTC.